Included here is one T cell receptor (beta chain) sequence, with context. The CDR3 is 15 amino acids. CDR1 is SGDLS and CDR2 is YYNGEE in the germline V gene. V was clipped by 4 bases and J by 0 bases, with 13 bases between them. These data come from a study of blood T cell repertoires in COVID-19. Study at large: From the United States, Italy and Spain came samples of acute and convalescent COVID-19.

One Seattle source followed patients from active infection through their disease course. The protocol was immunoSEQ multiplex PCR, while the TCRdb copy is restricted to in-frame clones and leaves out a portion. The top ten clones hold about 3.9% of a sample with almost 350,000 clones, roughly 87% of them seen once. The gene calls are TRBV9 and TRBJ1-1, with a tentative D call TRBD1 (6 bases). Sequencing was carried out using peripheral blood. The TCR comes from a woman aged 60-75 years with COVID-19, enrolled during active disease. The CDR3 nucleotides read TGTGCCAGCAGCCCCAGGGGCGGCATGAACACTGAAGCTTTCTTT. Its protein is CASSPRGGMNTEAFF.